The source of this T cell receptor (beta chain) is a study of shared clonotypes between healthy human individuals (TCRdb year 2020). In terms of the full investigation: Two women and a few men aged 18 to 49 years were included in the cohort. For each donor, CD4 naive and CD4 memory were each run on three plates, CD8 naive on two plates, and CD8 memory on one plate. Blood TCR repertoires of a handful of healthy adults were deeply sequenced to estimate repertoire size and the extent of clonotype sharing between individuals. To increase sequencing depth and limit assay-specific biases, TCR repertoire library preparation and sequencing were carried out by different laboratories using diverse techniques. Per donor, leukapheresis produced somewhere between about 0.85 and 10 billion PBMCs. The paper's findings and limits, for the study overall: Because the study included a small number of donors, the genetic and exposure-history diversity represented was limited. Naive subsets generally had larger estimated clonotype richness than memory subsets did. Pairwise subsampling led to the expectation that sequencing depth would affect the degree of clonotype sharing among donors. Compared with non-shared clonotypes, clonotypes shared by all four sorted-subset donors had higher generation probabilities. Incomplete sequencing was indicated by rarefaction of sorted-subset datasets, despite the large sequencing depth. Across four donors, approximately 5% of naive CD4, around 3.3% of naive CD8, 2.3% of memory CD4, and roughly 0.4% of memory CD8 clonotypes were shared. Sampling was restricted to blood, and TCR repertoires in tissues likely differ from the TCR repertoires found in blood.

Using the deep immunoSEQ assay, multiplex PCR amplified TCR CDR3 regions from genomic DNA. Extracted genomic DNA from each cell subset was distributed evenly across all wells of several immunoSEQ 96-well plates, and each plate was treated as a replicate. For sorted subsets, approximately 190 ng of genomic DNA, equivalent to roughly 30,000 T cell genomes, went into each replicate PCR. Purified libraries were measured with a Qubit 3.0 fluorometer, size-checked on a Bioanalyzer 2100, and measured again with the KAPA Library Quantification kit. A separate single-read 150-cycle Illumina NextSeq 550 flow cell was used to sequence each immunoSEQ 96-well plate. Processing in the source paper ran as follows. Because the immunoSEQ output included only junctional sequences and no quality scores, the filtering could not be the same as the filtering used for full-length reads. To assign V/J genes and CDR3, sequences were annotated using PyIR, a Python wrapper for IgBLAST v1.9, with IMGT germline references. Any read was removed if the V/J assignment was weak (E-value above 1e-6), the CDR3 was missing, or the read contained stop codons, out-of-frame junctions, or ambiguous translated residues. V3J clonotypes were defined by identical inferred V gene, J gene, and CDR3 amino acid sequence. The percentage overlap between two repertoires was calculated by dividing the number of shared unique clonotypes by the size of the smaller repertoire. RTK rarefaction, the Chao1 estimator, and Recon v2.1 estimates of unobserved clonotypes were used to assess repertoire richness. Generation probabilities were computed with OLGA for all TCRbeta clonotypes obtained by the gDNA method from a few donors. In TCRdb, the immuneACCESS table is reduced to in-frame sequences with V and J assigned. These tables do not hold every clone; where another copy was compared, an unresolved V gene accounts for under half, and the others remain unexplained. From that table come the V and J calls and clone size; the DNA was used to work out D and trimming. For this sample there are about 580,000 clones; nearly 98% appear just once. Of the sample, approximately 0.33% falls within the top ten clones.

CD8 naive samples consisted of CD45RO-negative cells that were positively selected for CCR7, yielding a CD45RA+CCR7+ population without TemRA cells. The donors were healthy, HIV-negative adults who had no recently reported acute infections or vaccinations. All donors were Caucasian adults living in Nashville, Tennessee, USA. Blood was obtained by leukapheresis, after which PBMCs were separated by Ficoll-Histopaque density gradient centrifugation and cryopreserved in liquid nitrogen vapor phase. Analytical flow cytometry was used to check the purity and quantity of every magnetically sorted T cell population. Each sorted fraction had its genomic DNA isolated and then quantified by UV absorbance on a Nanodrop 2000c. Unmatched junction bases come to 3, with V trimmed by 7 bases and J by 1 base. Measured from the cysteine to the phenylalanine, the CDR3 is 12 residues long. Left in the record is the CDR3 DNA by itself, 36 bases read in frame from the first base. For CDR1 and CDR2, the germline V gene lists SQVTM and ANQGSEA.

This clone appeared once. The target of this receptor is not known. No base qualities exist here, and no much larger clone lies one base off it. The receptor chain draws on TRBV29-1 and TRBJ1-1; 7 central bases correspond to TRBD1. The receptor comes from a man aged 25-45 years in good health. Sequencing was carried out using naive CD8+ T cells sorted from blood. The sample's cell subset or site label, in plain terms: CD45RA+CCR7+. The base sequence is TGCAGCGCCGGACAGGAGAACACTGAAGCTTTCTTT. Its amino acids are CSAGQENTEAFF.